These 4 T cell receptor beta chains came from one sample sequenced in a study of blood T cell repertoires in COVID-19. Measured with immunoSEQ multiplex PCR; TCRdb has only the in-frame clones, and not every one. The table has roughly 240,000 clones, around four fifths seen once; the top ten hold 3% to 4.5%. Sequencing was carried out using PBMCs or T cells enriched from blood (not recorded which). Receptors were obtained from a woman in her forties who had been exposed to COVID-19.

The J gene is TRBJ2-7, the V gene TRBV19; 7 bases fit TRBD2. CDR3 length equals 15 residues. The ends lost 7 bases at V and 1 base at J; junction bases unmatched: 10. Per germline, CDR1 LNHDA and CDR2 SQIVND (reference sequence). CDR3 in amino acids: CASTAAAGISYEQYF. The DNA for the CDR3 is TGTGCCAGTACGGCTGCAGCGGGGATTTCCTACGAGCAGTACTTC.

V gene TRBV6-1 combines with J gene TRBJ1-1; D might be TRBD1 (6 bases). CDR3 size: 13 residues. Germline assignment: CDR1 MNHNS and CDR2 SASEGT. The V end was cut by 8 bases, the J end by 1 base, with 11 bases between. The CDR3 loop reads CASGLQGNTEAFF. In DNA form, the CDR3 reads TGTGCCAGCGGGCTACAGGGGAACACTGAAGCTTTCTTT.

The chain is built from TRBV7-9 and TRBJ1-2; TRBD1 might be the D (6 bases). CDR3 length: 16 amino acids. V lost 1 base and J 10 bases, leaving 22 bases between the germline ends. Looked up from germline, CDR1 is SEHNR and CDR2 is FQNEAQ (reference sequence). CDR3 amino acids: CASSLDLEWGHVVYTF. The CDR3 DNA follows: TGTGCCAGCAGCTTAGACCTAGAATGGGGGCATGTTGTCTACACCTTC.

The rearrangement links TRBV15 to TRBJ1-1; 7 nucleotides agree with TRBD1. Trimming took 1 base from V and 8 from J; bases not matched to a gene: 4. The germline gives CDR1 LNHNV, CDR2 YYDKDF (reference sequence). This CDR3 has 13 amino acids. DNA for the CDR3: TGTGCCACCAGCAGAGCCAGGGGGTCCGAAGCTTTCTTT. Translated: CATSRARGSEAFF.